This T cell receptor beta chain emerged from a study of technical replicates of blood from a handful of donors. CDR3 length: 16 amino acids. The germline V gene has CDR1 SEHNR and CDR2 FQNEAQ (reference sequence). Trimming pared 4 bases from V and 1 base from J, leaving 13 bases between. Assay: immunoSEQ multiplex PCR; the TCRdb copy retains only in-frame clones and omits some. This repertoire shows about 79,000 clones, more than 85% found once; its top ten account for 0.3% to 0.45%. The source of this sequence is a human donor in good health. Some clones in this sample may be carry-over from other donors' samples. What was sequenced was T cells isolated from PBMCs. The chain couples TRBV7-9 to TRBJ1-4; tentatively, D is TRBD1 (5 bases). Written as DNA, the CDR3 is TGTGCCAGCAGCTCGGACATATCAGGAACTAATGAAAAACTGTTTTTT. Its protein is CASSSDISGTNEKLFF.